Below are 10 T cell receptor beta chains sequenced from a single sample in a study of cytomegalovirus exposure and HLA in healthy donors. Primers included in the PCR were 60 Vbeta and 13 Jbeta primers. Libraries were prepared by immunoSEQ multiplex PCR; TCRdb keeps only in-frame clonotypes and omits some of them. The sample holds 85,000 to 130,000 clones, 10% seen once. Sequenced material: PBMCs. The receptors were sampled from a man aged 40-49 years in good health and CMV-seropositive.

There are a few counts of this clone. In DNA form, the CDR3 reads TGCGCCAGCAGACTATGGACAGGGAAGTCGGAGACCCAGTACTTC. This encodes CASRLWTGKSETQYF. This chain connects TRBV4-1 to TRBJ2-5, with 8 bases aligning to TRBD1. With V trimmed by 6 bases and J by 5 bases, 11 bases remained unmatched. The CDR3 extends over 15 amino acids. Looked up from germline, CDR1 is MGHRA and CDR2 is YSYEKL.

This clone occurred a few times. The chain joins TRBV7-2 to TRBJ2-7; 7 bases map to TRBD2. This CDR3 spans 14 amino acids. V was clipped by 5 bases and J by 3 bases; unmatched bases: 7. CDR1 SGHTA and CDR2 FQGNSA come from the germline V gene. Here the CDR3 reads CASSQGTTIYEQYF. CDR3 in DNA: TGTGCCAGCAGCCAAGGGACTACTATCTACGAGCAGTACTTC.

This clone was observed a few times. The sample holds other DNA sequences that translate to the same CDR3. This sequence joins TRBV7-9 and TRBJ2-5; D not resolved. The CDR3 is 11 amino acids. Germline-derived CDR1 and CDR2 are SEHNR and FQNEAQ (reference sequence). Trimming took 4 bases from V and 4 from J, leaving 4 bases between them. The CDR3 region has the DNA TGTGCCAGCAGCTCGGGAGAGACCCAGTACTTC. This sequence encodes CASSSGETQYF.

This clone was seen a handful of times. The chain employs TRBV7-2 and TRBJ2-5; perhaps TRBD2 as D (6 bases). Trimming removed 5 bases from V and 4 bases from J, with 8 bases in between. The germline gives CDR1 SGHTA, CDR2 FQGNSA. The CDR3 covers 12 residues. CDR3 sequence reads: CASSKLAETQYF. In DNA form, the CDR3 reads TGTGCCAGCAGCAAACTAGCAGAGACCCAGTACTTC.

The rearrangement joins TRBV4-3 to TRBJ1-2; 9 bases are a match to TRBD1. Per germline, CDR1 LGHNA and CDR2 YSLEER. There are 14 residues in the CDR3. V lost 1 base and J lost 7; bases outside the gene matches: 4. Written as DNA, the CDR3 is TGCGCCAGCAGCCAAGCTGACAGGGGGGGTGGCTACACCTTC. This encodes CASSQADRGGGYTF.

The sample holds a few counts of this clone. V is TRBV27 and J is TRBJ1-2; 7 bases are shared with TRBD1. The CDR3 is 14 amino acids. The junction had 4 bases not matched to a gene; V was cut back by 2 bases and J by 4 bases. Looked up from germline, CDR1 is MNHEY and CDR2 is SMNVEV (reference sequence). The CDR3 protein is CASSLGTDSYGYTF. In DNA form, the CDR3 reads TGTGCCAGCAGTTTAGGGACAGACAGCTATGGCTACACCTTC.

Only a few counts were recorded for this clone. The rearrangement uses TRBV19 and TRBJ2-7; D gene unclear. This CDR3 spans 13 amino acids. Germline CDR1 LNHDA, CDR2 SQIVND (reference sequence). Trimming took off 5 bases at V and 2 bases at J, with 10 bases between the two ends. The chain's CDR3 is CASSETGAYEQYF. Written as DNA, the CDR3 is TGTGCCAGTAGTGAAACGGGTGCCTACGAGCAGTACTTC.

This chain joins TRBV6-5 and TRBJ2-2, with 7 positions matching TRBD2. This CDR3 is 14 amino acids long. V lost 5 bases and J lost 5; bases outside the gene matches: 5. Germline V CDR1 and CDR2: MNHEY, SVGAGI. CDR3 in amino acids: CASSVAGETGELFF. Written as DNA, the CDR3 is TGTGCCAGCAGTGTGGCGGGAGAAACCGGGGAGCTGTTTTTT.

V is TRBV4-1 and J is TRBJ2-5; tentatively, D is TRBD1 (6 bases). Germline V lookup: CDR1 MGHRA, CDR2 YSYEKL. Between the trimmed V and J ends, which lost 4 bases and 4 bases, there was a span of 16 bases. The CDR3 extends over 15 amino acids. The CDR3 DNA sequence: TGCGCCAGCAGCCCTTTAGAAGGGGGTGGAGAGACCCAGTACTTC. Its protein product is CASSPLEGGGETQYF.

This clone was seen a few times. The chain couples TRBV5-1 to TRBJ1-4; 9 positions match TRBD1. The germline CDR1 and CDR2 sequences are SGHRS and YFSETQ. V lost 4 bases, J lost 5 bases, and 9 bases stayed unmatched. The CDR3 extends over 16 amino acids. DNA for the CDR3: TGCGCCAGCAGCCCATTCATACAGGGGGCAAATGAAAAACTGTTTTTT. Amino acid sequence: CASSPFIQGANEKLFF. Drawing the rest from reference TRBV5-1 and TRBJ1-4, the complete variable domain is KAGVTQTPRYLIKTRGQQVTLSCSPISGHRSVSWYQQTPGQGLQFLFEYFSETQRNKGNFPGRFSGRQFSNSRSEMNVSTLELGDSALYLCASSPFIQGANEKLFFGSGTQLSVL.